This is a list of T cell receptor beta chains from one sample in a study of blood T cell repertoires in COVID-19. Clones were read by immunoSEQ multiplex PCR, and TCRdb kept only the in-frame ones, dropping some. The table lists 35,000 to 50,000 clones, about 85% of them singletons, with approximately 44% in the top ten. What was sequenced was peripheral blood. All receptors come from a woman of 80 years or more with acute or convalescent COVID-19. Each CDR3 is given with its conserved first and last residue. A D gene is named only where the DNA matches it firmly. Some rows have no size entry. The others give once, few or many, or a class for an expanded clone.

v_gene,len,abundance,j_gene,d_gene,CDR3aa,CDR3nt
TRBV15,14,NA,TRBJ2-7,NA,CATSRRGDSWEQYF,TGTGCCACCAGCAGGCGCGGGGACAGTTGGGAGCAGTACTTC
TRBV11-2,12,NA,TRBJ2-3,NA,CASSLGASTQYF,TGTGCCAGCAGCTTAGGGGCCAGTACGCAGTATTTT
TRBV11-2,16,NA,TRBJ2-3,NA,CASSTLGQSSTDTQYF,TGTGCCAGCAGTACTCTGGGCCAGAGTAGCACAGATACGCAGTATTTT
TRBV6-2/TRBV6-3,13,NA,TRBJ1-4,NA,CASSPRRPGKLFF,TGTGCCAGCAGTCCCCGCAGGCCAGGAAAACTGTTTTTT
TRBV5-1,15,NA,TRBJ2-5,TRBD2,CASSLDSGSQKTQYF,TGCGCCAGCAGCTTGGATAGCGGGTCCCAGAAGACCCAGTACTTC
TRBV5-6,15,NA,TRBJ2-3,TRBD1,CASSVRDRAADTQYF,TGTGCCAGCAGCGTCCGGGACAGGGCTGCAGATACGCAGTATTTT
TRBV6-5,13,NA,TRBJ1-4,NA,CASSRGPNEKLFF,TGTGCCAGCAGTCGAGGCCCAAATGAAAAACTGTTTTTT
TRBV5-1,15,NA,TRBJ1-1,NA,CASSLEGTANTEAFF,TGCGCCAGCAGCTTGGAAGGGACTGCGAACACTGAAGCTTTCTTT
TRBV21-1,15,NA,TRBJ2-7,NA,CASSHRGQPQDEQYF,TGTGCCAGCAGCCACCGGGGACAGCCGCAGGACGAGCAGTACTTC
TRBV6-5,12,NA,TRBJ2-7,NA,CASSPGSYEQYF,TGTGCCAGCAGCCCGGGTTCCTACGAGCAGTACTTC
TRBV5-1,16,NA,TRBJ2-6,NA,CASSSQGNPGANVLTF,TGCGCCAGCAGCTCTCAGGGAAACCCTGGGGCCAACGTCCTGACTTTC
TRBV4-1,15,few,TRBJ1-1,NA,CASSPLSAVNTEAFF,TGCGCCAGCAGTCCTCTATCTGCGGTGAACACTGAAGCTTTCTTT
TRBV19,14,once,TRBJ1-5,TRBD1,CASSITGGNQPQHF,TGTGCCAGTAGTATCACAGGGGGGAATCAGCCCCAGCATTTT
TRBV6-1,15,NA,TRBJ2-1,NA,CASSEARLARNEQFF,TGTGCCAGCAGTGAAGCGCGGCTAGCACGCAATGAGCAGTTCTTC
TRBV3-1/TRBV3-2,17,NA,TRBJ1-5,NA,CASSPLPPGMGNQPQHF,TGTGCCAGCAGCCCTCTACCCCCAGGAATGGGCAATCAGCCCCAGCATTTT
TRBV2,12,NA,TRBJ1-1,TRBD1,CASHTGGTEAFF,TGTGCCAGCCACACAGGGGGGACTGAAGCTTTCTTT
TRBV2,15,NA,TRBJ1-5,TRBD1,CASSYSGQNNQPQHF,TGTGCCAGCAGCTATTCGGGACAGAACAATCAGCCCCAGCATTTT
TRBV19,15,NA,TRBJ1-5,NA,CASSIEVGGVQPQHF,TGTGCCAGTAGTATTGAGGTGGGGGGGGTTCAGCCCCAGCATTTT
TRBV30,15,few,TRBJ1-2,NA,CAWGYSTQGPYGYTF,TGTGCCTGGGGTTACAGCACCCAAGGTCCTTATGGCTACACCTTC
TRBV9,16,NA,TRBJ2-3,TRBD1,CASSPRTGEGTDTQYF,TGTGCCAGCAGCCCTCGGACAGGGGAAGGCACAGATACGCAGTATTTT
TRBV19,15,NA,TRBJ2-1,NA,CASSIGRGSYNEQFF,TGTGCCAGTAGTATAGGGCGGGGCTCCTACAATGAGCAGTTCTTC
TRBV6-5,15,NA,TRBJ1-4,NA,CASSPTGNRNEKLFF,TGTGCCAGCAGCCCCACGGGAAATCGGAATGAAAAACTGTTTTTT
TRBV2,14,once,TRBJ1-1,NA,CASSVRTINTEAFF,TGTGCCAGCAGTGTTCGGACAATCAACACTGAAGCTTTCTTT
TRBV5-1,13,once,TRBJ1-1,NA,CASSPTQNTEAFF,TGCGCCAGCAGTCCGACTCAGAACACTGAAGCTTTCTTT
TRBV18,15,NA,TRBJ2-5,TRBD2,CASSPREGRIETQYF,TGTGCCAGCTCACCAAGGGAGGGTAGGATCGAGACCCAGTACTTC
TRBV30,13,NA,TRBJ1-6,TRBD1,CAWTPPAGGPLHF,TGTGCCTGGACTCCCCCGGCAGGGGGTCCCCTCCACTTT
TRBV28,13,once,TRBJ2-5,NA,CASSYQSGETQYF,TGTGCCAGCAGTTACCAATCGGGGGAGACCCAGTACTTC
TRBV28,13,few,TRBJ1-1,NA,CASTRQTNTEAFF,TGTGCCAGCACCCGACAGACGAACACTGAAGCTTTCTTT
TRBV24-1,14,NA,TRBJ1-2,NA,CATSDPGTPGGYTF,TGTGCCACCAGTGATCCCGGGACACCCGGTGGCTACACCTTC
TRBV2,15,once,TRBJ2-3,TRBD2,CASSVLAGYTDTQYF,TGTGCCAGCAGTGTTCTAGCGGGGTACACAGATACGCAGTATTTT
TRBV9,15,few,TRBJ1-1,TRBD1,CASSGAGTGDTEAFF,TGTGCCAGCAGCGGAGCCGGGACAGGGGACACTGAAGCTTTCTTT
TRBV2,16,NA,TRBJ2-1,TRBD2,CASRRLVTSGNNEQFF,TGTGCCAGCAGGAGGTTAGTAACTAGCGGGAACAATGAGCAGTTCTTC
TRBV5-1,16,NA,TRBJ2-3,TRBD2,CASSLVTGGNTDTQYF,TGCGCCAGCAGCTTGGTTACGGGGGGGAACACAGATACGCAGTATTTT
TRBV6-5,13,few,TRBJ1-5,TRBD1,CASSATGDGAQHF,TGTGCCAGCAGCGCCACAGGGGACGGGGCCCAGCATTTT
TRBV4-1,15,NA,TRBJ2-5,NA,CASSRERGGLETQYF,TGCGCCAGCAGCCGTGAGCGCGGTGGATTAGAGACCCAGTACTTC
TRBV7-9,14,NA,TRBJ2-3,NA,CASRRSDVGGTQYF,TGTGCCAGCAGAAGGTCAGACGTAGGGGGTACGCAGTATTTT
TRBV7-2,15,NA,TRBJ1-1,NA,CASSSIIRGNTEAFF,TGTGCCAGCAGCTCCATCATCAGGGGGAACACTGAAGCTTTCTTT
TRBV11-2,17,NA,TRBJ2-3,NA,CASSLDRGLTYGDTQYF,TGTGCCAGCAGCTTAGATAGGGGACTGACTTATGGAGATACGCAGTATTTT
TRBV7-9,14,NA,TRBJ1-2,TRBD1,CASSEGTGWKGYTF,TGTGCCAGCAGCGAGGGGACAGGGTGGAAGGGCTACACCTTC
TRBV4-2,18,NA,TRBJ2-5,NA,CASSQEGAAGGDQETQYF,TGTGCCAGCAGCCAAGAAGGGGCGGCAGGAGGGGATCAAGAGACCCAGTACTTC
TRBV19,15,NA,TRBJ1-4,NA,CASNRRGETNEKLFF,TGTGCCAGTAATCGCAGGGGTGAAACTAATGAAAAACTGTTTTTT
TRBV28,14,NA,TRBJ1-2,NA,CASSLEGQPYGYTF,TGTGCCAGCAGTTTGGAGGGGCAGCCCTATGGCTACACCTTC
TRBV29-1,12,NA,TRBJ1-2,NA,CSVLQGNYGYTF,TGCAGCGTGTTACAGGGTAACTATGGCTACACCTTC
TRBV2,13,NA,TRBJ1-1,NA,CASSGRRNAEAFF,TGTGCCAGCAGTGGAAGGAGAAACGCTGAAGCTTTCTTT
TRBV6-5,14,NA,TRBJ1-2,NA,CASSLRDPNYGYTF,TGTGCCAGCAGCCTCAGGGATCCCAACTATGGCTACACCTTC
TRBV13,15,NA,TRBJ1-2,NA,CASSLVGGGIDGYTF,TGTGCCAGCAGCTTAGTTGGGGGAGGGATCGATGGCTACACCTTC
TRBV19,14,NA,TRBJ2-3,TRBD2,CASQTGGASDTQYF,TGTGCCAGCCAGACCGGGGGGGCCTCAGATACGCAGTATTTT
TRBV4-1,17,NA,TRBJ2-1,NA,CASSQDQGDSSMNEQFF,TGCGCCAGCAGCCAAGATCAGGGGGACTCCTCCATGAATGAGCAGTTCTTC